The clone carrying this T cell receptor (beta chain) has a handful of counts. Antigen specificity is unknown. This sample is drawn from a study of post-analysis software for immune sequencing data. About the study: Included courses were relapsing-remitting and secondary progressive multiple sclerosis; progressive-relapsing multiple sclerosis was also included. Points from the study as a whole: Multiple sclerosis patients showed significantly lower normalized Chao1 diversity than controls did. A handful of TRBV segments occurring more often in patients than controls included TRBV5-6, TRBV5-1 and TRBV20-1.

This CDR3 is 15 amino acids long. V shed 5 bases and J 9 bases; nucleotides not matched to a gene: 11. Unique molecular identifiers featured in each of the TCR beta cDNA libraries. TCRdb reprocessed the PCR reads via MiXCR and lists one record per CDR3 protein. The sample carries about 460,000 distinct CDR3 sequences, around 40% recorded once. This rearrangement joins TRBV12-3 or TRBV12-4 to TRBJ2-1, with 9 bases fitting TRBD2. This sequence originates from a girl aged 10 to 17 with multiple sclerosis. Source material: blood. The DNA of the CDR3 is TGTGCCAGCAGTCCAGCTGCCTGGCGGGAGGGTGAGCAGTTCTTC. It translates to CASSPAAWREGEQFF.